This T cell receptor beta chain was identified during a study of human T cells and chemical hapten exposure (dated by TCRdb to 2020 to 2022). Some background on the complete study: For sensitization, 2% DPC in acetone was applied to a roughly 2 cm by roughly 2 cm area of upper inner arm skin. Patients additionally received weekly therapeutic DPC doses to the scalp throughout the roughly 25-week study period. Patch testing was performed on the upper back with Finn chambers containing 0.01% DPC, and the patch tests were scored after 6 days according to International Contact Dermatitis Research Group standards. Most of the patients in the cohort were female, and the cohort covered alopecia areata with under or over 50% scalp involvement, alopecia totalis and alopecia universalis. The libraries were sequenced as a pool, and the TCR yield per sample differed mostly because of small variations in library volumes within the pool. The study tracked peripheral blood TCR repertoire changes in vivo during primary and secondary sensitization to the hapten diphenylcyclopropenone (DPC) in alopecia patients. Blood samples were taken from patients before sensitization (week 0) and then at 2, 6 and about 24 weeks after DPC sensitization. Around 29 alopecia patients provided blood for TCR sequencing at one to four time points (pre-sensitization, 2, 6 and 24 weeks).

This clonotype occurred a few times. The target of this receptor is not known. Per-nucleotide qualities are absent, and no much larger clonotype sits a single base away. The CDR3 holds 13 amino acids from the cysteine to the phenylalanine. Here the CDR3 DNA is all that survives: 39 bases in frame from base 1. The junction shows trimming of 9 bases on V and 4 bases on J, plus 13 bases between the germline ends. Explained via the paper, the time point label denotes: pre-sensitization, week 0. This specimen's treatment or condition label, interpreted: therapeutic diphenylcyclopropenone sensitization with weekly scalp DPC. Blood at each patch-test visit was drawn before the patch test was applied. To be eligible, patients had to be aged 18 to 70, diagnosed with alopecia and judged suitable for DPC therapy, while pregnant patients were excluded. Total RNA was extracted from unfractionated whole blood collected in Tempus Blood RNA tubes.

General findings and caveats noted by the study authors: All patients had alopecia, a presumed autoimmune disease, so their immune response might differ from that of healthy individuals. Repeated subsampling changed both the strength of the expansion versus patch-test correlation and the threshold at which that correlation became significant. The number of TCRs above 1 in 1000 frequency did not change with DPC sensitization; there was no evidence of global repertoire structure alterations. The number of PT1 expanded TCRs positively correlated with patch test score, significant at thresholds 8, 16 and 32 but not 4. Significantly more large CDR3 similarity clusters were formed by expanded TCRs than by pre-sensitization or healthy control sets, consistent with antigen-driven responses.

The library was produced with RACE. TCRdb records NextSeq 500 as the sequencer. During library preparation, unique molecular identifiers were attached to individual cDNA molecules so that TCRs could be counted in a quantitative, reproducible way. Each blood RNA sample was used to sequence both TCR alpha and TCR beta chains. The published analysis was carried out like this. The median number of TCRs per sample was 95,638, ranging from roughly 20,000 to 700,000. The Decombinator software suite was used to annotate V, J and CDR3 in the TCR reads. For PS versus PT1 abundance plots, all samples were subsampled to the same number of TCRs (28,000). TCRs were defined as expanded if absent before sensitization and observed at least eight times at the 2-week time point. Using fastp at Q25 and MiXCR, TCRdb reprocessed the public reads and kept productive beta chains. Rows are combined by CDR3 protein, so each entry shows the most common genes and DNA. The V and J calls here are based on TCRdb, not the publication. This sample holds 200,000 to 300,000 distinct CDR3 sequences; about 9% were observed only once. The biggest ten clones account for 2.3% of the sample.

The source of this sequence is a middle-aged woman with alopecia areata. Some clones in this sample may be carry-over from other donors' samples. Material: whole blood, obtained in connection with sensitization to the hapten diphenylcyclopropenone (DPC). The chain employs TRBV12-3 or TRBV12-4 and TRBJ2-1, with an unclear D gene assignment. CDR3 region: CASAYSRYNEQFF. The nucleotides are TGTGCCAGTGCCTACTCTCGGTACAATGAGCAGTTCTTC.